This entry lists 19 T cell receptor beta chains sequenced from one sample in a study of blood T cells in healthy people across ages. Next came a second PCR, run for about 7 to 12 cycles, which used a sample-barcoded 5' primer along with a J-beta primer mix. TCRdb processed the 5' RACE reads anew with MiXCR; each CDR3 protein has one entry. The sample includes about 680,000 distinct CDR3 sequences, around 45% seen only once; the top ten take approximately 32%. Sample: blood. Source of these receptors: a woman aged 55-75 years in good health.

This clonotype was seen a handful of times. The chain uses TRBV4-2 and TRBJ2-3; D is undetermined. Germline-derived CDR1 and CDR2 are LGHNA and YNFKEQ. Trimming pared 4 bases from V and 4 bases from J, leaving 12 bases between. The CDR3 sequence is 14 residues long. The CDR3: CASSLRRLADTQYF. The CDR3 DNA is TGTGCCAGCAGCCTAAGAAGATTAGCAGATACGCAGTATTTT.

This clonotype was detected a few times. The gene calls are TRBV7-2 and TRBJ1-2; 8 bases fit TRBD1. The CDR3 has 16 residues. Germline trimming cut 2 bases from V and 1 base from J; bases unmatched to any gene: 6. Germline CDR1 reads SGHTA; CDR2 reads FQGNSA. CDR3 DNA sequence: TGTGCCAGCAGCTTACGTCAGGGGGCGCTTAACTATGGCTACACCTTC. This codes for CASSLRQGALNYGYTF.

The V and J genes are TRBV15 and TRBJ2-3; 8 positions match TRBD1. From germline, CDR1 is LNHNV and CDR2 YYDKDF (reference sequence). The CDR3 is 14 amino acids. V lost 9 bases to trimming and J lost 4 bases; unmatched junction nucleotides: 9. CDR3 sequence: CATKRQGSPDTQYF. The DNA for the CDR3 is TGTGCCACTAAACGACAGGGGAGCCCAGATACGCAGTATTTT.

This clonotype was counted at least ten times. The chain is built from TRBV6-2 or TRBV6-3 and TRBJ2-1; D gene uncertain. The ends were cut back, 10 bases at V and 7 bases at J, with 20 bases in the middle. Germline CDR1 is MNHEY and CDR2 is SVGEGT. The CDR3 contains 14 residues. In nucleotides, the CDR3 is TGTGCCACCACTATGGACGGAGAAAGAAATGAGCAGTTCTTC. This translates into CATTMDGERNEQFF.

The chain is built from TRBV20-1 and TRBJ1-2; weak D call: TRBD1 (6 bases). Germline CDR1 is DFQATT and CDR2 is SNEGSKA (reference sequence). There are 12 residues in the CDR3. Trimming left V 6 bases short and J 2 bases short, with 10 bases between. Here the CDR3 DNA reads TGCAGTGCCAAGGGACACAACTATGGCTACACCTTC. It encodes CSAKGHNYGYTF.

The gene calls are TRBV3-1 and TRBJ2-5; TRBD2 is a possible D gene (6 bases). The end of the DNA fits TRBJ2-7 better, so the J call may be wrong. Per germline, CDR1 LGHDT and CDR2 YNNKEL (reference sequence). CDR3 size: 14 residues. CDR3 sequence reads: CASRSSGGRREQYF. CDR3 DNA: TGTGCCAGCCGCTCGTCCGGGGGTCGGCGCGAGCAGTACTTC.

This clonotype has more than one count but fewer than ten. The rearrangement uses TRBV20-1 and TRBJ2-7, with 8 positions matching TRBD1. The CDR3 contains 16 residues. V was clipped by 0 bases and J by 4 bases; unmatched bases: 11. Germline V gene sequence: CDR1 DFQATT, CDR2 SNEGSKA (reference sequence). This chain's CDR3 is CSARDQRQGKAYEQYF. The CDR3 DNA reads TGCAGTGCTAGAGATCAGCGACAGGGGAAGGCGTACGAGCAGTACTTC.

CDR3 in DNA: TGCAGTGTAGGTTCTGGGAGGCGCGCTGAAGCTTTCTTT. This codes for CSVGSGRRAEAFF. The chain carries TRBV20-1 and TRBJ1-1; D is unresolved. The length of the CDR3 is 13 residues. Trimming cost V 7 bases and J 6 bases, with 18 bases left between them. CDR1 is DFQATT and CDR2 is SNEGSKA in the germline V gene (reference sequence).

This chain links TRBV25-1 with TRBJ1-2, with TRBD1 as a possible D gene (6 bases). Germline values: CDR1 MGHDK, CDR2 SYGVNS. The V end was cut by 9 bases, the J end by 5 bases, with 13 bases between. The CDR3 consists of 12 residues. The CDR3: CASTGWRYGYTF. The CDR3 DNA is TGTGCCAGTACAGGGTGGAGATATGGCTACACCTTC.

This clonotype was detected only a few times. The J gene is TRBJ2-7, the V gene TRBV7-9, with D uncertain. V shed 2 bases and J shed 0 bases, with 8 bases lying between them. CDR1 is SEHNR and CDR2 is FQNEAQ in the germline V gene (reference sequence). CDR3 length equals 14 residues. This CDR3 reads CASSLSTVSYEQYF. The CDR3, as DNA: TGTGCCAGCAGCTTATCGACTGTCTCCTACGAGCAGTACTTC. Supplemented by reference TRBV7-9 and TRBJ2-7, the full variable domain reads DTGVSQNPRHKITKRGQNVTFRCDPISEHNRLYWYRQTLGQGPEFLTYFQNEAQLEKSRLLSDRFSAERPKGSFSTLEIQRTEQGDSAMYLCASSLSTVSYEQYFGPGTRLTVT.

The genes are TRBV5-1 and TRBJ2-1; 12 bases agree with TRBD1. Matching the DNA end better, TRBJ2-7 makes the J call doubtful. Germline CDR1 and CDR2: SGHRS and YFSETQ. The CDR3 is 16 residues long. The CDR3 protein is CASSLFSGTGGNEQYF. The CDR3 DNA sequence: TGCGCCAGCAGCTTGTTTAGCGGGACAGGGGGCAATGAGCAGTACTTC.

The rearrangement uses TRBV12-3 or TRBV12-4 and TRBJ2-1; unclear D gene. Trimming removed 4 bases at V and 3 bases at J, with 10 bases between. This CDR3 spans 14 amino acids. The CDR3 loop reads CASSWATVYNEQFF. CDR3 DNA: TGTGCCAGCAGTTGGGCGACTGTCTACAATGAGCAGTTCTTC.

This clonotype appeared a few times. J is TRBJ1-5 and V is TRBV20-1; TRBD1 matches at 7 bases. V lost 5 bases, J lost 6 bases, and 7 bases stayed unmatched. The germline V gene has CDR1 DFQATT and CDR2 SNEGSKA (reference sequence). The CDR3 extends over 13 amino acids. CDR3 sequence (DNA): TGCAGTGCTGGTTTGACAGGGAGTCAGCCCCAGCATTTT. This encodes CSAGLTGSQPQHF.

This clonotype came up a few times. CDR3 DNA sequence: TGCAGTGCTGAGGGGGAGACTAGCTCCTACAATGAGCAGTTCTTC. It yields the protein CSAEGETSSYNEQFF. The V gene is TRBV20-1, the J gene TRBJ2-1; D tentatively reads TRBD1 or TRBD2 (6 bases each). CDR3 size: 15 residues. Germline V lookup: CDR1 DFQATT, CDR2 SNEGSKA (reference sequence). V was shortened by 5 bases and J by 0 bases, with 14 bases between the two germline ends.

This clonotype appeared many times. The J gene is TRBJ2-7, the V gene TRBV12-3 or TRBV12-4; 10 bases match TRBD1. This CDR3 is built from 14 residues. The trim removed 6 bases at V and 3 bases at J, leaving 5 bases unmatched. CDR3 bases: TGTGCCAGCAGCCTCCGGACAGGGGGCTACGAGCAGTACTTC. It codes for CASSLRTGGYEQYF.

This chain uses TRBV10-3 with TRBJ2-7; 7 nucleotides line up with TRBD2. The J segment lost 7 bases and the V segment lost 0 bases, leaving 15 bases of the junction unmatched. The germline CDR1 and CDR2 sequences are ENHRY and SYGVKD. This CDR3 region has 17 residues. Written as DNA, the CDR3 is TGTGCCATCAGTGAGTCCGAAGCTAGCGGAGACCACAATGAGCAGTACTTC. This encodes CAISESEASGDHNEQYF.

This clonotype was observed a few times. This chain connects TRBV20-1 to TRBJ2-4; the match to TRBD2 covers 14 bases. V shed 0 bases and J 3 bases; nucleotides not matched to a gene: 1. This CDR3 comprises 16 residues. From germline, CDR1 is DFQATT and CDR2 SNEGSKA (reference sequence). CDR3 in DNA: TGCAGTGCTAGAGAGGGACTAGCGGGAGACAAAAACATTCAGTACTTC. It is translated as CSAREGLAGDKNIQYF.

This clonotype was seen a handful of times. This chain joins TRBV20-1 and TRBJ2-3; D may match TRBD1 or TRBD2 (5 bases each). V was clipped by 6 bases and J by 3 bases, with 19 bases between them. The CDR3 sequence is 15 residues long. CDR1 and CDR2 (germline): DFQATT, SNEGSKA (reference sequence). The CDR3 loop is CSALGVGRGTDTQYF. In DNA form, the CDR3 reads TGCAGTGCCCTCGGGGTGGGGCGCGGTACAGATACGCAGTATTTT.

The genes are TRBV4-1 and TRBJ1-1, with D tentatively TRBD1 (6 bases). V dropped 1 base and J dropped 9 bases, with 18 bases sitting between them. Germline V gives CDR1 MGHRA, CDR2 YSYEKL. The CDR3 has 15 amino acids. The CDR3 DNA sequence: TGCGCCAGCAGCCAAGCCCTAGGCCAGAGGGGGAAAGCTTTCTTT. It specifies CASSQALGQRGKAFF.